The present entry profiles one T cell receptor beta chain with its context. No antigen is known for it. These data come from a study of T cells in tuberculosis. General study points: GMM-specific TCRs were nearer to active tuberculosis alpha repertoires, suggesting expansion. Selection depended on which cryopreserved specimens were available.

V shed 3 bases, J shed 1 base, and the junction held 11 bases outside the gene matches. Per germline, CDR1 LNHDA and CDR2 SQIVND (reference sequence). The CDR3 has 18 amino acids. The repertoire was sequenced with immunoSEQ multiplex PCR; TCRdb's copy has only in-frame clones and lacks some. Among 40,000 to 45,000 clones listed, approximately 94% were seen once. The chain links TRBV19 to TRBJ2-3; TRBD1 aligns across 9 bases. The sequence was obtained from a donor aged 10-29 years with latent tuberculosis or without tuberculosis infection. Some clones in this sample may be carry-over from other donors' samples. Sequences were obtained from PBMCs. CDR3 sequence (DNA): TGTGCCAGTAGTATCTTATTCCGGGACAGGGTCGGCACAGATACGCAGTATTTT. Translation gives CASSILFRDRVGTDTQYF.